Listed below are T cell receptor beta chains from one sample, sequenced in a study of control samples from healthy donors and cancer patients. TCRdb keeps only in-frame clones here, not all; method: immunoSEQ multiplex PCR. This table has tens of thousands of clones, 84% appearing once. The sequenced sample was PBMCs. The source is a woman aged 45-59 years with lung cancer. CDR3s include the opening cysteine and the closing phenylalanine or tryptophan. D genes are given only for firm matches. Expanded clones get a size class; other rows say once, few or many, or leave the size out.

v_gene,d_gene,j_gene,len,abundance,CDR3aa,CDR3nt
TRBV19,NA,TRBJ1-1,15,NA,CASSIDGTRNTEAFF,TGTGCCAGTAGTATTGACGGCACCCGGAACACTGAAGCTTTCTTT
TRBV10-1,NA,TRBJ2-1,17,NA,CASSEITGEVSYNEQFF,TGCGCCAGCAGTGAAATTACGGGGGAAGTGTCCTACAATGAGCAGTTCTTC
TRBV27,TRBD1,TRBJ2-7,16,NA,CASSLKTGTGGYEQYF,TGTGCCAGCAGTTTGAAAACCGGGACAGGGGGCTACGAGCAGTACTTC
TRBV6-5,TRBD1,TRBJ2-2,15,NA,CASSYLTGIPGELFF,TGTGCCAGCAGTTACCTGACAGGGATCCCCGGGGAGCTGTTTTTT
TRBV4-2,NA,TRBJ2-7,17,few,CASSQATGQKSPYEQYF,TGTGCCAGCAGCCAAGCGACCGGACAGAAGTCACCCTACGAGCAGTACTTC
TRBV12-5,NA,TRBJ2-1,13,NA,CASGLGQPNEQFF,TGTGCTAGTGGTTTGGGACAACCCAATGAGCAGTTCTTC
TRBV3-1/TRBV3-2,TRBD1,TRBJ1-6,17,NA,CASSQFPGQSYNSPLHF,TGTGCCAGCAGCCAATTTCCGGGACAGTCATATAATTCACCCCTCCACTTT
TRBV28,TRBD1,TRBJ1-5,15,NA,CASTPTGYSNQPQHF,TGTGCCAGCACCCCGACAGGGTATAGCAATCAGCCCCAGCATTTT
TRBV19,TRBD1,TRBJ1-1,13,once,CASTRRGLTEAFF,TGTGCCAGTACCCGTAGGGGGCTGACTGAAGCTTTCTTT
TRBV2,TRBD1,TRBJ2-1,15,NA,CASTVRQGSYNEQFF,TGTGCCAGCACCGTTCGACAGGGCTCCTACAATGAGCAGTTCTTC
TRBV19,NA,TRBJ1-1,16,NA,CASSIGLQGPRAEAFF,TGTGCCAGTAGTATAGGTCTCCAGGGACCCAGAGCTGAAGCTTTCTTT
TRBV4-1,TRBD1,TRBJ2-1,16,NA,CASSQDTGASYNEQFF,TGCGCCAGCAGCCAGGATACAGGGGCCTCCTACAATGAGCAGTTCTTC
TRBV18,NA,TRBJ1-1,15,NA,CASSPLSPPNTEAFF,TGTGCCAGCTCACCACTGTCTCCGCCGAACACTGAAGCTTTCTTT
TRBV6-6,NA,TRBJ1-1,13,NA,CASNRQSNTEAFF,TGTGCCAGCAATAGACAGTCGAACACTGAAGCTTTCTTT
TRBV12-3/TRBV12-4,NA,TRBJ1-3,12,NA,CASSLGGNTIYF,TGTGCCAGCAGTTTAGGCGGAAACACCATATATTTT
TRBV19,NA,TRBJ2-3,14,NA,CASSIWQSPDTQYF,TGTGCCAGTAGTATATGGCAGTCCCCAGATACGCAGTATTTT
TRBV19,NA,TRBJ2-1,12,NA,CASKTSGNEQFF,TGTGCCAGTAAAACAAGTGGCAATGAGCAGTTCTTC
TRBV6-5,NA,TRBJ2-2,13,NA,CASSSRGSGELFF,TGTGCCAGCAGCTCCCGAGGGAGCGGGGAGCTGTTTTTT
TRBV5-1,NA,TRBJ2-7,14,NA,CASSQKGGNDEQYF,TGCGCCAGCAGCCAAAAAGGGGGGAACGACGAGCAGTACTTC
TRBV12-3/TRBV12-4,NA,TRBJ1-2,12,NA,CASSFRTYGYTF,TGTGCCAGCAGTTTTCGAACTTATGGCTACACCTTC
TRBV7-2,NA,TRBJ1-5,14,once,CASSRYNVGQPQHF,TGTGCCAGCAGCCGTTATAACGTTGGTCAGCCCCAGCATTTT
TRBV11-3,NA,TRBJ2-3,16,once,CASSLGVEGNTDTQYF,TGTGCCAGCAGCTTAGGGGTCGAGGGAAACACAGATACGCAGTATTTT
TRBV10-3,TRBD1,TRBJ2-7,14,NA,CAISEISGGNEQYF,TGTGCCATCAGTGAAATATCAGGGGGCAACGAGCAGTACTTC
TRBV5-4,NA,TRBJ1-2,12,NA,CASSLDGYGYTF,TGTGCCAGCAGCTTGGACGGCTATGGCTACACCTTC
TRBV7-8,TRBD1,TRBJ2-7,15,NA,CASSLVGTGVLEQYF,TGTGCCAGCAGCTTAGTAGGGACAGGGGTTCTCGAGCAGTACTTC
TRBV6-6,NA,TRBJ1-3,16,NA,CASRLHFGGPGNTIYF,TGTGCCAGCAGACTTCATTTTGGAGGGCCTGGAAACACCATATATTTT
TRBV5-8,NA,TRBJ2-7,16,NA,CASSSIRMTSSYEQYF,TGTGCCAGCAGTTCTATCCGGATGACCAGCTCCTACGAGCAGTACTTC
TRBV5-1,TRBD1,TRBJ1-4,15,NA,CASSPTGTGVEKLFF,TGCGCCAGCAGCCCAACCGGGACAGGGGTGGAAAAACTGTTTTTT
TRBV3-1/TRBV3-2,TRBD1,TRBJ1-1,14,NA,CASSQTGGRTEAFF,TGTGCCAGCAGCCAGACAGGGGGCCGCACTGAAGCTTTCTTT
TRBV14,NA,TRBJ2-3,14,NA,CASSQGLRTDTQYF,TGTGCCAGCAGCCAAGGACTCCGCACAGATACGCAGTATTTT
TRBV2,NA,TRBJ1-1,14,NA,CASSPGTPNTEAFF,TGTGCCAGCAGCCCCGGGACCCCGAACACTGAAGCTTTCTTT
TRBV4-3,NA,TRBJ1-4,13,once,CASSRFRVEKLFF,TGCGCCAGCAGCCGATTCAGAGTTGAAAAACTGTTTTTT
TRBV5-6,TRBD1,TRBJ2-1,17,NA,CASSWRTGLPSYNEQFF,TGTGCCAGCAGTTGGAGGACAGGCCTGCCCTCCTACAATGAGCAGTTCTTC
TRBV28,NA,TRBJ1-6,14,NA,CASRSPGRNSPLHF,TGTGCCAGCAGATCCCCGGGAAGGAATTCACCCCTCCACTTT
TRBV29-1,NA,TRBJ1-3,12,NA,CSVSRGGDTIYF,TGCAGCGTTTCGCGGGGGGGGGACACCATATATTTT
TRBV2,NA,TRBJ2-6,17,NA,CASSDRGDASGANVLTF,TGTGCCAGCAGTGACCGGGGTGACGCCTCTGGGGCCAACGTCCTGACTTTC
TRBV29-1,NA,TRBJ1-1,15,NA,CSVTEARALNTEAFF,TGCAGCGTTACTGAAGCACGGGCTCTGAACACTGAAGCTTTCTTT
TRBV7-9,TRBD1,TRBJ2-3,14,NA,CASSPDRGADTQYF,TGTGCCAGCAGCCCGGACAGGGGGGCAGATACGCAGTATTTT
TRBV5-4,NA,TRBJ2-2,11,NA,CASSLHGELFF,TGTGCCAGCAGCTTGCATGGGGAGCTGTTTTTT
TRBV7-2,NA,TRBJ2-1,12,NA,CASSSSTAFWFF,TGTGCCAGCAGCTCCTCAACGGCCTTTTGGTTCTTC